This TCR beta chain was obtained from a study of blood T cell repertoires in COVID-19. Here immunoSEQ multiplex PCR was the method, and the copy in TCRdb shows in-frame clones only, minus some. The data hold a few hundred thousand clones, with over 75% observed a single time. Germline values: CDR1 MDHEN, CDR2 SYDVKM. The CDR3 covers 13 residues. The J segment lost 4 bases and the V segment lost 5 bases, leaving 1 base of the junction unmatched. This clonotype was obtained from a woman between 50 and 59 years old with active or convalescent COVID-19. Sequencing was done on a sample of peripheral blood. The chain combines TRBV28 with TRBJ2-7; 11 bases map to TRBD2. The CDR3 DNA follows: TGTGCCAGCAGTGCTAGCGGGGGGTACGAGCAGTACTTC. Its protein is CASSASGGYEQYF.